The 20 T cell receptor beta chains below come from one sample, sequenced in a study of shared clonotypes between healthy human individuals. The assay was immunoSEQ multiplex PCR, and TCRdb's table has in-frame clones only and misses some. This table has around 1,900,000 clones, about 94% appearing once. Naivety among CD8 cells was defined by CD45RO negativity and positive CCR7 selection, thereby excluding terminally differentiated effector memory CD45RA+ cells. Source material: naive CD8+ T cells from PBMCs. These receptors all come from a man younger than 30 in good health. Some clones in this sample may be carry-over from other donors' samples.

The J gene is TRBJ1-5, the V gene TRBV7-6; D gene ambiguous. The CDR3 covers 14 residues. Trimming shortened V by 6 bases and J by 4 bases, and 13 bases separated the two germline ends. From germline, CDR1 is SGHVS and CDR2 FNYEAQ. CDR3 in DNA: TGTGCCAGCAGTTCTAGCGCACCTAATCAGCCCCAGCATTTT. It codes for CASSSSAPNQPQHF.

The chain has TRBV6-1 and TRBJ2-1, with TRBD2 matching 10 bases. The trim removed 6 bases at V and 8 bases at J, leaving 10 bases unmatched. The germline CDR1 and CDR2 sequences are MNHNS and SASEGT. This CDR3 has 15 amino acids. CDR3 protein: CASRTSGNNPDEQFF. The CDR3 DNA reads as TGTGCCAGCAGAACTAGCGGGAACAATCCGGATGAGCAGTTCTTC.

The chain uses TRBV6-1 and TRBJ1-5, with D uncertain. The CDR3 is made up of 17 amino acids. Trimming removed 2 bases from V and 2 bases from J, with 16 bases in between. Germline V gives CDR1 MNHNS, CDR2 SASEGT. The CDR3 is CASSERPQTRGNQPQHF. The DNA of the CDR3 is TGTGCCAGCAGTGAACGTCCCCAGACCCGCGGCAATCAGCCCCAGCATTTT.

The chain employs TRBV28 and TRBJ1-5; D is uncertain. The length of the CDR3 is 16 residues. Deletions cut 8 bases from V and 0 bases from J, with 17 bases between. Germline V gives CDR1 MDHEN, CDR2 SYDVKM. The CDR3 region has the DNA TGTGCCAGCGCACCGATGGGAGGCTATAGCAATCAGCCCCAGCATTTT. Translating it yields CASAPMGGYSNQPQHF.

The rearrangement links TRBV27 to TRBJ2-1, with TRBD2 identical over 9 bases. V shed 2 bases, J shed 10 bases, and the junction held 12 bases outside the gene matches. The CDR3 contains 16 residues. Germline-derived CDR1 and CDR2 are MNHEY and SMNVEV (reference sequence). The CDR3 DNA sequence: TGTGCCAGCAGTTTAATTGCGGATAGCGGGAGTACGGAGCAGTTCTTC. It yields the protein CASSLIADSGSTEQFF.

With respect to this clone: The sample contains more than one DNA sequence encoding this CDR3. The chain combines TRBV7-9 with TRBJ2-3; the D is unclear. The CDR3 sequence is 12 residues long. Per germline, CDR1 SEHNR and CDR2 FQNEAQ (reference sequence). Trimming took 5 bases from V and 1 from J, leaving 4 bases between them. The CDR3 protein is CASSLGTDTQYF. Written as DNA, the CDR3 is TGTGCCAGCAGCCTGGGCACAGATACGCAGTATTTT.

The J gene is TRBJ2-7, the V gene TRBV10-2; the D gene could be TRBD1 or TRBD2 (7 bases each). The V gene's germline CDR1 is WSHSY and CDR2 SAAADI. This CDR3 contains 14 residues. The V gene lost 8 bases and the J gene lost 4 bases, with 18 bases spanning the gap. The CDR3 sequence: CASRQGARGYEQYF. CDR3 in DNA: TGCGCCAGCCGACAGGGCGCGCGGGGGTACGAGCAGTACTTC.

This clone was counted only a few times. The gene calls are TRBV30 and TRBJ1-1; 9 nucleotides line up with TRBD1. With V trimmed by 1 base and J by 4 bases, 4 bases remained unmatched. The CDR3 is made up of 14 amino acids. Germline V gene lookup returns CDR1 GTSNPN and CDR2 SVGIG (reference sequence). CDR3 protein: CAWSATGGGTEAFF. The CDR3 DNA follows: TGTGCCTGGAGTGCGACAGGGGGGGGCACTGAAGCTTTCTTT.

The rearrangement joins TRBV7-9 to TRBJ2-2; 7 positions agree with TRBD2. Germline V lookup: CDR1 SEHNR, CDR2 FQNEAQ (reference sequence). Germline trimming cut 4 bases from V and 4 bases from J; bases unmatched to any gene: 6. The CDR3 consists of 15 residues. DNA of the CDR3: TGTGCCAGCAGCTCCCGGGCGGGGGTCACCGGGGAGCTGTTTTTT. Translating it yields CASSSRAGVTGELFF. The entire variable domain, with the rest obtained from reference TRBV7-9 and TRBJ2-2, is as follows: DTGVSQNPRHKITKRGQNVTFRCDPISEHNRLYWYRQTLGQGPEFLTYFQNEAQLEKSRLLSDRFSAERPKGSFSTLEIQRTEQGDSAMYLCASSSRAGVTGELFFGEGSRLTVL.

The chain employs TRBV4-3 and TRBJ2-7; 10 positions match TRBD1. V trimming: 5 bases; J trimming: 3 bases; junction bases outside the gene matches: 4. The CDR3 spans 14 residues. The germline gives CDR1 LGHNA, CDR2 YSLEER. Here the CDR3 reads CASSDRGLVYEQYF. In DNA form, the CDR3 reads TGCGCCAGCAGCGACAGGGGGCTGGTCTACGAGCAGTACTTC.

CDR3 bases: TGTGCCAGCAGCCAGATCGGGGATAGTTACGAGCAGTACTTC. This codes for CASSQIGDSYEQYF. The V and J genes are TRBV5-5 and TRBJ2-7; possibly TRBD2 for D (5 bases). Germline lookup yields CDR1 SGHKS and CDR2 YYEKEE (reference sequence). V lost 4 bases, J lost 4 bases, and 15 bases lay in between. The CDR3 spans 14 residues. The whole variable domain, filled in from reference TRBV5-5 and TRBJ2-7, reads DAGVTQSPTHLIKTRGQQVTLRCSPISGHKSVSWYQQVLGQGPQFIFQYYEKEERGRGNFPDRFSARQFPNYSSELNVNALLLGDSALYLCASSQIGDSYEQYFGPGTRLTVT.

The DNA for the CDR3 is TGTGCCAGCAGCTTAGGGACAGGGGCCGGGGAGCTGTTTTTT. This gives the protein CASSLGTGAGELFF. The chain is built from TRBV7-9 and TRBJ2-2; the match to TRBD1 covers 9 bases. The germline V gene encodes CDR1 SEHNR and CDR2 FQNEAQ (reference sequence). The V and J ends lost 1 base and 6 bases, in that order; junction bases with no gene match: 0. The CDR3 extends over 14 amino acids.

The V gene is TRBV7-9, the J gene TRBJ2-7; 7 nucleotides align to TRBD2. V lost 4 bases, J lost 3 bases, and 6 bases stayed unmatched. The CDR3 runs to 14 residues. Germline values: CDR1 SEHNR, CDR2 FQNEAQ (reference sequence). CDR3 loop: CASSSRGGVYEQYF. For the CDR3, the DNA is TGTGCCAGCAGCTCCCGCGGGGGAGTCTACGAGCAGTACTTC.

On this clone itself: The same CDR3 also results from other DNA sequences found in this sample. The CDR3 nucleotides read TGTGCCAGCAGCCCCCAGCTCGAGGATACGCAGTATTTT. It translates to CASSPQLEDTQYF. This rearrangement joins TRBV7-9 to TRBJ2-3, with D unclear. Per germline, CDR1 SEHNR and CDR2 FQNEAQ (reference sequence). The CDR3 is made up of 13 amino acids. V was shortened by 5 bases and J by 6 bases, with 12 bases between the two germline ends.

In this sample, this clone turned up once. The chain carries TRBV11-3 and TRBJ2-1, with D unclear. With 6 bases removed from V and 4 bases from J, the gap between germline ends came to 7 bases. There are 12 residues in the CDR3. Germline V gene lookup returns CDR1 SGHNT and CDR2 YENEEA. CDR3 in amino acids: CASSKEYNEQFF. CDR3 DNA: TGTGCCAGCAGTAAAGAGTACAATGAGCAGTTCTTC.

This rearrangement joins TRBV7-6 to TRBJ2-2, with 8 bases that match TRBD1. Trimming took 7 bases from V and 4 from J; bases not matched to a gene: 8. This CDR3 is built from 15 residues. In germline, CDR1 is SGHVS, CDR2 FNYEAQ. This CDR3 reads CASTATGVFTGELFF. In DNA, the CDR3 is TGTGCCAGCACCGCGACAGGGGTGTTCACCGGGGAGCTGTTTTTT.

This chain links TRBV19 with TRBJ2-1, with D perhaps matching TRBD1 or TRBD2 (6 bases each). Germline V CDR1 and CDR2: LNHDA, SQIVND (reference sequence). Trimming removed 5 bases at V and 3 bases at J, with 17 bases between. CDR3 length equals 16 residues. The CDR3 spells CASSPPGQRVYNEQFF. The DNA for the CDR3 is TGTGCCAGTAGTCCCCCAGGACAGCGGGTCTACAATGAGCAGTTCTTC.

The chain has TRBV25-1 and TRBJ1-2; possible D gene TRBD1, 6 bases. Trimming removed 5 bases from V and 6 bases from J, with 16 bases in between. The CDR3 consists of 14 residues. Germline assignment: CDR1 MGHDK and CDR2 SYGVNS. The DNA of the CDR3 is TGTGCCAGCAGTCCCACAGGGTCGGTAAATGGCTACACCTTC. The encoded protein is CASSPTGSVNGYTF.

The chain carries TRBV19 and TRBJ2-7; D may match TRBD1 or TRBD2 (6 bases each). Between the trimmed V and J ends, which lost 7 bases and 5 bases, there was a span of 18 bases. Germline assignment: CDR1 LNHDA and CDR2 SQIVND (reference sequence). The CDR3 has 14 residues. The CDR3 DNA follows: TGTGCCAGTAACCCGGGGGCAGGGGTGGACGAGCAGTACTTC. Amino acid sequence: CASNPGAGVDEQYF.

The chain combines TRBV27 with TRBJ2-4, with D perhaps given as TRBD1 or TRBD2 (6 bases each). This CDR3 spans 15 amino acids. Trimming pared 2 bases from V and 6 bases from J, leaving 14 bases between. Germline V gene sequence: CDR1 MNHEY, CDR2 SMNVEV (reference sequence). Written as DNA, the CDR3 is TGTGCCAGCAGTTTAGTTGGGGGGCTGGGAAACATTCAGTACTTC. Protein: CASSLVGGLGNIQYF.